Listed below are T cell receptor beta chains from one sample, sequenced in a study of blood T cells in healthy people across ages. TCRdb analysed the 5' RACE reads with MiXCR anew, one entry per CDR3 protein. The table shows fewer than 2,000,000 distinct CDR3 sequences, with about 35% occurring only once. Sequences were obtained from blood. The receptors originated from a woman aged 25 to 39 in good health. CDR3s include the opening cysteine and the closing phenylalanine or tryptophan. Fields, in order: V gene, D gene, J gene, clone size, CDR3 DNA, CDR3 protein. A D gene is named only where the DNA matches it firmly. Size is stated for part of the rows, as once, few or many counts, or as a class when the clone is expanded.

v_gene: TRBV19
d_gene: TRBD2
j_gene: TRBJ2-3
abundance: few
CDR3nt: TGTGCCAGTAGTCCACTACGGACTAGCGGGAGCACAGATACGCAGTATTTT
CDR3aa: CASSPLRTSGSTDTQYF

v_gene: TRBV2
d_gene: .
j_gene: TRBJ2-7
abundance: .
CDR3nt: TGTGCCAGCAGATCGGGACGTACCTACGAGCAGTACTTC
CDR3aa: CASRSGRTYEQYF

v_gene: TRBV12-3/TRBV12-4
d_gene: .
j_gene: TRBJ2-7
abundance: .
CDR3nt: TGTGTCAGCAGTTTCTATAACACTCCCTACGAGCAGTACTTC
CDR3aa: CVSSFYNTPYEQYF

v_gene: TRBV20-1
d_gene: .
j_gene: TRBJ2-3
abundance: few
CDR3nt: TGCAGTGCTAGAGATTCCGAATGGACAGCCGAGTTTGATACGCAGTATTTT
CDR3aa: CSARDSEWTAEFDTQYF

v_gene: TRBV29-1
d_gene: .
j_gene: TRBJ1-2
abundance: .
CDR3nt: TGCAGCGTTGAAGCGACAGGAAAAGGTGGCTACACCTTC
CDR3aa: CSVEATGKGGYTF

v_gene: TRBV20-1
d_gene: TRBD1
j_gene: TRBJ2-1
abundance: .
CDR3nt: TGCAGTGCTAGACACGTATCGGGACAGGGGTCCTACAATGAGCAGTTCTTC
CDR3aa: CSARHVSGQGSYNEQFF

v_gene: TRBV10-2
d_gene: TRBD1
j_gene: TRBJ1-2
abundance: .
CDR3nt: TGCGCCAGCAGTGGAAACAGGGGAAGTGGTGGCTACACCTTC
CDR3aa: CASSGNRGSGGYTF

v_gene: TRBV5-1
d_gene: .
j_gene: TRBJ2-7
abundance: .
CDR3nt: TGCGCCAGCAGCCTGATTACTGTTGGGGGCTTGAGCTCCTACGAGCAGTACTTC
CDR3aa: CASSLITVGGLSSYEQYF

v_gene: TRBV5-1
d_gene: TRBD1
j_gene: TRBJ1-2
abundance: few
CDR3nt: TGCGCCAGCAGCTTGGACCCAGACAGGGAGCTAGATGGCTACACCTTC
CDR3aa: CASSLDPDRELDGYTF

v_gene: TRBV28
d_gene: TRBD2
j_gene: TRBJ2-1
abundance: .
CDR3nt: TGTGCCACCCAACACCTCCCCGGGACTAGCGTCCGGGATGAGCAGTTCTTC
CDR3aa: CATQHLPGTSVRDEQFF

v_gene: TRBV5-4
d_gene: TRBD2
j_gene: TRBJ2-1
abundance: few
CDR3nt: TGTGCCAGCAGCTATCCGGGACTAGATTTAAGTGAGCAGTTCTTC
CDR3aa: CASSYPGLDLSEQFF

v_gene: TRBV10-3
d_gene: TRBD1
j_gene: TRBJ1-2
abundance: .
CDR3nt: TGTGCCATCCGTCGACAGGGTAGTAGCTATGGCTACACCTTC
CDR3aa: CAIRRQGSSYGYTF

v_gene: TRBV6-1
d_gene: TRBD2
j_gene: TRBJ2-1
abundance: many
CDR3nt: TGTGCCACCGTTCCCGGGACTACCGCTTCGGGGAATGAGCAGTTCTTC
CDR3aa: CATVPGTTASGNEQFF

v_gene: TRBV9
d_gene: .
j_gene: TRBJ2-5
abundance: few
CDR3nt: TGTGCCAGCAGCGGCCGTGACCAAGAGACCCAGTACTTC
CDR3aa: CASSGRDQETQYF

v_gene: TRBV12-3/TRBV12-4
d_gene: .
j_gene: TRBJ2-5
abundance: many
CDR3nt: TGTGCCAGCAGTTTCAGGGGGGGCCAAGAGACCCAGTACTTC
CDR3aa: CASSFRGGQETQYF

v_gene: TRBV5-1
d_gene: TRBD1
j_gene: TRBJ2-1
abundance: many
CDR3nt: TGCGCCAGCAGCTTGGAGGGACAGGGCAATGAGCAGTTCTTC
CDR3aa: CASSLEGQGNEQFF

v_gene: TRBV29-1
d_gene: .
j_gene: TRBJ2-5
abundance: few
CDR3nt: TGCAGCGTTGTAGCTATCGGAGGCAGCGAAACGGGAGAGCAGTACTTC
CDR3aa: CSVVAIGGSETGEQYF

v_gene: TRBV7-3
d_gene: .
j_gene: TRBJ2-1
abundance: .
CDR3nt: TGTGCCAGCAGCTCGGGGCTGAGCGATGAGCAGTTCTTC
CDR3aa: CASSSGLSDEQFF

v_gene: TRBV13
d_gene: TRBD2
j_gene: TRBJ2-1
abundance: .
CDR3nt: TGTGCCAGCAGCCACCAGCGGGAGGGCCTTCTTTCCGACGATGAGCGGTTCTTC
CDR3aa: CASSHQREGLLSDDERFF

v_gene: TRBV5-4
d_gene: TRBD1
j_gene: TRBJ1-2
abundance: .
CDR3nt: TGTGCCAGCAGAGCAACCCGGGACAGTTGGAATGGCTACACCTTC
CDR3aa: CASRATRDSWNGYTF

v_gene: TRBV25-1
d_gene: .
j_gene: TRBJ2-4
abundance: .
CDR3nt: TGTGCCACCACAGGAAACTCCTACGGGCAGTACTTC
CDR3aa: CATTGNSYGQYF

v_gene: TRBV7-3
d_gene: .
j_gene: TRBJ2-1
abundance: few
CDR3nt: TGTGCCAGCAGCTTGACGATCGTTGGGGAGCAGTTCTTC
CDR3aa: CASSLTIVGEQFF

v_gene: TRBV5-1
d_gene: TRBD2
j_gene: TRBJ2-3
abundance: few
CDR3nt: TGCGCCAGCAGCTTGGAAACGGCGGGGGGCACAGATACGCAGTATTTT
CDR3aa: CASSLETAGGTDTQYF

v_gene: TRBV9
d_gene: TRBD2
j_gene: TRBJ2-1
abundance: few
CDR3nt: TGTGCCAGCAGCTCCGGGGGTACGGGAGGACACGAGCAGTTCTTC
CDR3aa: CASSSGGTGGHEQFF

v_gene: TRBV7-2
d_gene: TRBD2
j_gene: TRBJ2-5
abundance: .
CDR3nt: TGTGCCAGCAGCTTAACTAGCGGGGGAATTCAAGAGACCCAGTACTTC
CDR3aa: CASSLTSGGIQETQYF

v_gene: TRBV10-3
d_gene: TRBD2
j_gene: TRBJ2-3
abundance: few
CDR3nt: TGTGCCATCAGTGATGGGAGGGAGGATACGCAGTATTTT
CDR3aa: CAISDGREDTQYF

v_gene: TRBV2
d_gene: .
j_gene: TRBJ2-5
abundance: .
CDR3nt: TGTGCCAGCAGGTCGGGAACGAGAGAGACCCTGTACTTC
CDR3aa: CASRSGTRETLYF

v_gene: TRBV2
d_gene: TRBD1
j_gene: TRBJ2-5
abundance: .
CDR3nt: TGTGCCAGCAGGTCCGGGACAGGGCGAGAAGAGACCCAGTACTTC
CDR3aa: CASRSGTGREETQYF

v_gene: TRBV28
d_gene: TRBD1
j_gene: TRBJ2-5
abundance: .
CDR3nt: TGTGCCAGTTCCGTCGTTAGGGACAGGGGGCCGGAGACCCAGTACTTC
CDR3aa: CASSVVRDRGPETQYF

v_gene: TRBV3-1
d_gene: .
j_gene: TRBJ2-3
abundance: .
CDR3nt: TGTGCCAGCAGCATCCCGCGGACCAGCCTCCCAGATACGCAGTATTTT
CDR3aa: CASSIPRTSLPDTQYF

v_gene: TRBV6-4
d_gene: .
j_gene: TRBJ1-2
abundance: few
CDR3nt: TGTGCCAGCTTACACAGGCTCTATGGCTACACCTTC
CDR3aa: CASLHRLYGYTF

v_gene: TRBV15
d_gene: .
j_gene: TRBJ2-2
abundance: .
CDR3nt: TGTGCCACCAGCAGACTTGGGACACCTGATAACACCGGGGAGCTGTTTTTT
CDR3aa: CATSRLGTPDNTGELFF